This TCR beta chain is drawn from a study of response to subunit inactivated influenza vaccine. General observations from the study: The authors proposed limited new T cell recruitment per seasonal influenza vaccination.

Germline V gene lookup returns CDR1 SGHTA and CDR2 FQGNSA. V was cut by 5 bases and J by 8 bases, with 13 bases left in between. The CDR3 runs to 12 residues. Worth noting for this clonotype: The antigen is unknown.

Each CDR3 protein gets one entry after TCRdb re-called the RT-PCR reads with MiXCR. The table has a few hundred thousand distinct CDR3 sequences, around 11% seen once; the top ten hold approximately 10%. These records were also assigned to another study, of T cells expressing NK-cell markers. That source adds: TCR beta libraries carry UMIs added by 5'RACE template switching. Eight donors were sequenced, seven testing HCMV-seropositive and one testing seronegative. A few of the donors also had these clonotypes leading their CD3+CD56-NKG2C+ fraction.

This sequence was found in a man aged 50-59 years who received an inactivated influenza vaccine. Here the sequenced sample was PBMCs from blood, taken on the day of vaccination. The genes are TRBV7-2 and TRBJ2-7, with a tentative D call TRBD1 (6 bases). CDR3 DNA: TGTGCCAGCAGCACGACAGGCTGCCAGCAGTACTTC. This encodes CASSTTGCQQYF.